The source of this T cell receptor beta chain is a study of OX40 agonist ivuxolimab in advanced cancers. Background for the entire study: Ivuxolimab was a fully human IgG2 agonistic monoclonal antibody targeting the costimulatory receptor OX40 (CD134). Partial responses were achieved by three dose-escalation patients, of whom one had hepatocellular carcinoma and two had cutaneous melanoma. The monotherapy dose-escalation portion (N of about 50 patients) of the phase I ivuxolimab trial is reported in the paper. The point of sequencing TCRbeta in the periphery was to test whether ivuxolimab changed TCR sequence diversity and drove clonal T-cell expansion. The dose-escalation cohort was 82.7% male with a mean age of approximately 60 years, ranging from about 20 to 85. Intravenous ivuxolimab was administered to patients every 2 weeks at six dose levels: 0.01, 0.1, 0.3, 1.5, 3 and 10 mg/kg. Among the roughly 52 dose-escalation patients, approximately 20 had hepatocellular carcinoma, 15 melanoma, 9 renal cell carcinoma and 9 head and neck cancer. Patients were allowed to have had prior anti-PD-1, anti-PD-L1 or anti-CTLA-4 therapy, and 40% of the dose-escalation patients had previously received checkpoint inhibitors.

Patients with a history of autoimmune disease or receiving systemic immunosuppression were excluded from the trial. Peripheral blood for TCR sequencing was collected from all dose cohorts at baseline, on cycle 4 day 1, and on cycle 7 day 1. Samples were obtained from an open-label, multicenter, first-in-human phase I dose-escalation trial of ivuxolimab. Adults with locally advanced or metastatic melanoma, renal cell, hepatocellular, or head and neck squamous cell carcinoma were enrolled in the trial. CD4+ and CD8+ T cells were sorted separately from peripheral blood before TCR sequencing. Note on this clone: Its specific antigen is unknown. No base quality information exists; no much larger clone differs at one position.

To sequence the TCRbeta CDR3 region, genomic DNA was isolated from the sorted cells. The immunoSEQ Assay was used to sequence the TCRbeta CDR3 regions. What TCRdb holds here is the immuneACCESS table cut down to in-frame rearrangements. Part of the clones is not present; checked against another copy, under half of the missing clones reflect an unresolved V gene, and the others are unexplained. In this sample the table shows 95,000 to 150,000 clones, just over 90% of which occur a single time. Of the sample, 0.15% to 0.19% falls within the top ten clones. From V the trimming removes 5 bases and from J it removes 5 bases, while the gene matches leave 15 bases of the junction unaccounted for. According to the germline V gene, CDR1 reads SGHRS and CDR2 reads YFSETQ. Including cysteine and phenylalanine, the CDR3 has 16 amino acids. Only the CDR3 region is kept as DNA, spanning 48 bases read in frame from base 1.

Summary of the overall study and its limitations: At doses of 0.1 to 3.0 mg/kg, clonal expansion of both CD4+ and CD8+ T cells in blood was seen between baseline and week 6. The antigen specificity of the peripheral T cells that underwent clonal expansion was not determined. Low levels of normalized T-cell clonal expansion were also shown by some nonresponding patients. In the 0.1-3.0 mg/kg groups, partial responders had among the lowest normalized peripheral clonal expansion, particularly in CD8+ T cells. After ivuxolimab, more expanded clones were found on average in CD8+ T cells than in CD4+ T cells.

This sequence was found in an adult with an advanced solid tumor such as melanoma, head and neck, liver or kidney cancer. This specimen consisted of CD4+ or CD8+ T cells sorted from blood, obtained in a trial of the OX40 agonist ivuxolimab. The chain links TRBV5-1 with TRBJ1-1; TRBD1 lines up with 7 middle nucleotides. The CDR3 protein: CASSYQPSGGETEAFF. The DNA reads as follows: TGCGCCAGCAGTTATCAACCGTCAGGGGGAGAGACTGAAGCTTTCTTT.